This T cell receptor (beta chain) was found in a study of Graves' ophthalmopathy and Graves' hyperthyroidism. Broader study findings: In blood appeared most of the expanded thyroid clonotypes whose frequency exceeded 0.001.

This clonotype was seen only once. Its antigen remains unidentified. Germline CDR1 is SQVTM and CDR2 is ANQGSEA. There are 15 residues in the CDR3. With 4 bases clipped from V and 4 bases from J, the junction kept 10 bases outside the gene matches. Amplifying from RNA transcripts, the study obtained TCR beta CDR3 regions. First-round RT-PCR employed HTBI primers, with a second-round multiplex PCR after it. TCRdb itself ran the multiplex PCR reads through MiXCR, one entry per CDR3 protein. The data show approximately 540,000 distinct CDR3 sequences, 35% to 40% seen once. This sequence was found in an adult man with Graves' hyperthyroidism. The V and J genes are TRBV29-1 and TRBJ1-2; 9 bases align to TRBD1. Sequencing was done on a sample of peripheral blood or thyroid tissue (not recorded which). Here the CDR3 DNA reads TGCAGCGTTGGAAATTTAGGGACAGGGATCTATGGCTACACCTTC. Its protein is CSVGNLGTGIYGYTF.